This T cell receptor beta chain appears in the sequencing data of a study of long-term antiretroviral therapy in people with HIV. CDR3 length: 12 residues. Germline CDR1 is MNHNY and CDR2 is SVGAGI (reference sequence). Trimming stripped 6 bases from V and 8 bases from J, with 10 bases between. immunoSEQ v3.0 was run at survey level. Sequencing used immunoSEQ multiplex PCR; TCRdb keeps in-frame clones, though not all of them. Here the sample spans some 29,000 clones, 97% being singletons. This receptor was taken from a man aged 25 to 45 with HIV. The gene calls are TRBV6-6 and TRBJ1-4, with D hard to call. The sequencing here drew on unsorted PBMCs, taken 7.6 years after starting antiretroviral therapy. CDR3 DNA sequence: TGTGCCAGCAGCCTCACCCTCGAAAAACTGTTTTTT. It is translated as CASSLTLEKLFF.